These 19 T cell receptor beta chains share one sample of origin, sequenced in a study of identical twins. TCRdb independently ran MiXCR on the 5' RACE reads; one entry per CDR3 protein. The table records about 1.7 million distinct CDR3 sequences, around 33% of them present only once. Sequencing was performed on cord blood. The origin of the receptors is a newborn girl in good health.

This chain uses TRBV28 with TRBJ2-7; 7 bases match TRBD1. The CDR3 is made up of 13 amino acids. Germline V lookup: CDR1 MDHEN, CDR2 SYDVKM. Trimming at V came to 6 bases and at J to 3 bases, leaving 5 bases not matched to a gene. The CDR3 here is CASRPGQIYEQYF. The CDR3 DNA follows: TGTGCCAGCAGACCGGGACAGATCTACGAGCAGTACTTC.

The chain links TRBV12-3 or TRBV12-4 to TRBJ2-1; 8 positions match TRBD1. With V trimmed by 4 bases and J by 7 bases, 9 bases remained unmatched. CDR3 length equals 15 residues. The CDR3 spells CASSWGTGGVNEQFF. CDR3 coding DNA: TGTGCCAGCAGTTGGGGGACAGGAGGGGTTAATGAGCAGTTCTTC.

Worth noting for this clonotype: At one end the junction does not follow the germline gene, possibly because of a read error. The chain has TRBV6-5 and TRBJ2-7; D remains ambiguous. Germline CDR1 reads MNHEY; CDR2 reads SVGAGI. The CDR3 is made up of 13 amino acids. CDR3: CASTRPGSYERYF. As DNA, the CDR3 is TGTGCCAGCACTCGACCGGGCTCCTACGAGCGGTACTTC.

The chain couples TRBV4-1 to TRBJ1-2, with D possibly matching TRBD1 (6 bases). Trimming cost V 4 bases and J 4 bases, with 13 bases left between them. The CDR3 is made up of 14 amino acids. CDR1 and CDR2 from the germline V gene are MGHRA and YSYEKL. This CDR3 is CASSPWGGLYGYTF. The DNA of the CDR3 is TGCGCCAGCAGCCCCTGGGGGGGCCTCTATGGCTACACCTTC.

This chain joins TRBV20-1 and TRBJ1-2; TRBD1 aligns across 8 bases. The trim removed 6 bases at V and 3 bases at J, leaving 9 bases unmatched. Germline loops: CDR1 DFQATT, CDR2 SNEGSKA (reference sequence). This CDR3 has 14 amino acids. The CDR3 nucleotides read TGCAGTGCCATTAAGACAGGGGATGACTATGGCTACACCTTC. Translated: CSAIKTGDDYGYTF.

This chain uses TRBV6-2 or TRBV6-3 with TRBJ2-7; D call uncertain. V was shortened by 10 bases and J by 1 base, with 8 bases between the two germline ends. The CDR3 sequence is 11 residues long. Per the germline V gene, CDR1 is MNHEY and CDR2 is SVGEGT. The CDR3 here is CATTRSYEQYF. The CDR3 DNA reads as TGTGCCACCACCAGATCCTACGAGCAGTACTTC.

This clonotype has a count of ten or more. This chain links TRBV12-3 or TRBV12-4 with TRBJ2-1; 11 bases line up with TRBD2. The CDR3 consists of 15 residues. The V gene end was trimmed by 3 bases and the J gene end by 7 bases; junction bases not matched to a gene: 5. CDR3 bases: TGTGCCAGCAGTTTCACTAGCGGGAGAAGGAATGAGCAGTTCTTC. Translated, it gives CASSFTSGRRNEQFF.

This clonotype was found once. The V call is TRBV20-1, the J call TRBJ2-1; 7 bases map to TRBD2. Unmatched junction bases numbered 5, after V lost 5 bases and J lost 1 base. This CDR3 has 14 residues. Germline V CDR1 and CDR2: DFQATT, SNEGSKA (reference sequence). The CDR3 DNA reads as TGCAGTGCTTGGACTAGAAGGTCCTACAATGAGCAGTTCTTC. Translation gives CSAWTRRSYNEQFF.

This clonotype was observed a few times. J is TRBJ2-3 and V is TRBV20-1, with 12 bases fitting TRBD2. With V trimmed by 5 bases and J by 0 bases, 6 bases remained unmatched. This CDR3 region has 16 residues. Germline values: CDR1 DFQATT, CDR2 SNEGSKA (reference sequence). CDR3 DNA: TGCAGTGCTGTCACTAGCGGGGGGTCTAGCACAGATACGCAGTATTTT. As protein: CSAVTSGGSSTDTQYF.

The CDR3: CASSLVRIGQGHNEQFF. CDR3 in DNA: TGTGCCAGCAGCTTAGTTCGAATTGGACAGGGACACAATGAGCAGTTCTTC. This chain joins TRBV7-2 and TRBJ2-1, with 8 bases matching TRBD1. This CDR3 spans 17 amino acids. The ends lost 1 base at V and 5 bases at J; junction bases unmatched: 10. The germline V gene has CDR1 SGHTA and CDR2 FQGNSA.

The chain carries TRBV4-2 and TRBJ2-7; 11 bases align to TRBD2. V was pared by 0 bases and J by 3 bases, with 1 base of the junction left unmatched. The CDR3 loop spans 15 amino acids. Germline V gene lookup returns CDR1 LGHNA and CDR2 YNFKEQ. The CDR3 DNA reads TGTGCCAGCAGCCAAGAGACTAGCGGGGTCTACGAGCAGTACTTC. It is translated as CASSQETSGVYEQYF.

This clonotype was found many times. The chain has TRBV20-1 and TRBJ1-5; D call uncertain. The ends were cut back, 3 bases at V and 0 bases at J, with 3 bases in the middle. This CDR3 comprises 12 residues. Germline assignment: CDR1 DFQATT and CDR2 SNEGSKA (reference sequence). CDR3 DNA sequence: TGCAGTGCTAGTCCTAGCAATCAGCCCCAGCATTTT. Its translation: CSASPSNQPQHF.

The gene calls are TRBV6-1 and TRBJ2-7; D gene unclear. Germline loops: CDR1 MNHNS, CDR2 SASEGT. The CDR3 length is 14 residues. Trimming stripped 7 bases from V and 0 bases from J, with 13 bases between. This CDR3 reads CASTGLLSSYEQYF. CDR3 nucleotide sequence: TGTGCCAGCACCGGATTACTGAGCTCCTACGAGCAGTACTTC.

This sequence joins TRBV29-1 and TRBJ2-1; D gene ambiguous. In germline, CDR1 is SQVTM, CDR2 ANQGSEA. CDR3 length: 11 residues. V lost 4 bases and J 14 bases, leaving 15 bases between the germline ends. The CDR3 DNA follows: TGCAGCGTTGCTCTCGCCGGGTATAAGTTCTTC. Its protein is CSVALAGYKFF.

A few counts support this clonotype. The chain is built from TRBV5-1 and TRBJ1-1; no firm D call. Between the trimmed V and J ends, which lost 7 bases and 2 bases, there was a span of 15 bases. The CDR3 totals 14 residues. Looked up from germline, CDR1 is SGHRS and CDR2 is YFSETQ. This CDR3 reads CASEPGSGNTEAFF. CDR3 bases: TGCGCCAGCGAGCCGGGCAGCGGAAACACTGAAGCTTTCTTT.

This clonotype was seen only a few times. The chain employs TRBV6-5 and TRBJ1-6; 7 bases fit TRBD1. J gave up 6 bases and V 3 bases, and 11 bases lay outside the gene matches. CDR1 and CDR2 from the germline V gene are MNHEY and SVGAGI. The CDR3 spans 17 residues. The DNA of the CDR3 is TGTGCCAGCAGTTATTGGTCGACAGGGAGGGCTAATTCACCCCTCCACTTT. Protein product: CASSYWSTGRANSPLHF.

A few counts support this clonotype. V and J are TRBV20-1 and TRBJ2-7, with 9 bases that match TRBD1. V shed 7 bases and J 0 bases; nucleotides not matched to a gene: 7. Germline assignment: CDR1 DFQATT and CDR2 SNEGSKA (reference sequence). The length of the CDR3 is 14 residues. The CDR3 bases are TGCAGTGTCGAACAGGGGGCGGGCTCCTACGAGCAGTACTTC. This codes for CSVEQGAGSYEQYF.

The rearrangement links TRBV10-3 to TRBJ2-1, with 12 bases lining up with TRBD2. The J call may be wrong; the DNA end is better matched by TRBJ2-7. The CDR3 spans 16 residues. Per germline, CDR1 ENHRY and CDR2 SYGVKD. CDR3 sequence (DNA): TGTGCCATCAGTGAGACTAGCGGGGGGCCCTACAATGAGCAGTACTTC. Translated, it gives CAISETSGGPYNEQYF.

V is TRBV7-2 and J is TRBJ2-1, with TRBD2 matching 15 bases. There are 18 residues in the CDR3. The J segment lost 5 bases and the V segment lost 5 bases, leaving 10 bases of the junction unmatched. Germline CDR1 reads SGHTA; CDR2 reads FQGNSA. DNA of the CDR3: TGTGCCAGCAGCGGTTCCGGGACTAGCGGGAGGACTCACAATGAGCAGTTCTTC. It yields the protein CASSGSGTSGRTHNEQFF.